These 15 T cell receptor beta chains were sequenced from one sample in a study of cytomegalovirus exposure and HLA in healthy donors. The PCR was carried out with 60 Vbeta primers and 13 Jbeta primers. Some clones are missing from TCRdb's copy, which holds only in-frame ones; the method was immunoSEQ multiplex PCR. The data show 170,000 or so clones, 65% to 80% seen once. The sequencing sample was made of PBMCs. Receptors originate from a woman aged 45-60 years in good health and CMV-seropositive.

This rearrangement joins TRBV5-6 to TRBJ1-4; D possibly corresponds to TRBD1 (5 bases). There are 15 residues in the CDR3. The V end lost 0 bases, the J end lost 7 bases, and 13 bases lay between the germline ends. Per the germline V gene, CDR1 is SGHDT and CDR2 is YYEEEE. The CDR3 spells CASSLAIRAGEKLFF. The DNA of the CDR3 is TGTGCCAGCAGCTTGGCCATCAGGGCTGGTGAAAAACTGTTTTTT.

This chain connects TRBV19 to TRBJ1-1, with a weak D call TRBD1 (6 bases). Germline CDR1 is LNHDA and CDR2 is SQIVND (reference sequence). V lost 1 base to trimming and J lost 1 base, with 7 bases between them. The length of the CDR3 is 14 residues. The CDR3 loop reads CASSIGRGNTEAFF. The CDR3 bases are TGTGCCAGTAGTATAGGCAGGGGGAACACTGAAGCTTTCTTT. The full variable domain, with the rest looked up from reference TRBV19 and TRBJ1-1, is DGGITQSPKYLFRKEGQNVTLSCEQNLNHDAMYWYRQDPGQGLRLIYYSQIVNDFQKGDIAEGYSVSREKKESFPLTVTSAQKNPTAFYLCASSIGRGNTEAFFGQGTRLTVV.

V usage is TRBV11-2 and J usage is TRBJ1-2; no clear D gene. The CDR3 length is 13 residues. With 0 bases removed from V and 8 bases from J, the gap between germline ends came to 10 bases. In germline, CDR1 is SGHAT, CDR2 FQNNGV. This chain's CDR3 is CASSLDRTRGYTF. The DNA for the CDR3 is TGTGCCAGCAGCTTAGATAGAACCCGGGGCTACACCTTC. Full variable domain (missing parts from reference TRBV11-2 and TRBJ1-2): EAGVAQSPRYKIIEKRQSVAFWCNPISGHATLYWYQQILGQGPKLLIQFQNNGVVDDSQLPKDRFSAERLKGVDSTLKIQPAKLEDSAVYLCASSLDRTRGYTFGSGTRLTVV.

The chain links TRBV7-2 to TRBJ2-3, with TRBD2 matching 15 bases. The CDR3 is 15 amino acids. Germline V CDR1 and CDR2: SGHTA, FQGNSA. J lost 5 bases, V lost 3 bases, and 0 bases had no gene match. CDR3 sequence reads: CASSLGLAGGDTQYF. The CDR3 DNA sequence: TGTGCCAGCAGCTTGGGACTAGCGGGGGGAGATACGCAGTATTTT.

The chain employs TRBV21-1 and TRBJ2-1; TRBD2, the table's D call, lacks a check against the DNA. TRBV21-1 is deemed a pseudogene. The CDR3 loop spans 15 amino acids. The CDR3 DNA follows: TGTGCCAGCAGCAAAGGGGCTAGCGGAGACAATGAGCAGTTCTTC. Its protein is CASSKGASGDNEQFF.

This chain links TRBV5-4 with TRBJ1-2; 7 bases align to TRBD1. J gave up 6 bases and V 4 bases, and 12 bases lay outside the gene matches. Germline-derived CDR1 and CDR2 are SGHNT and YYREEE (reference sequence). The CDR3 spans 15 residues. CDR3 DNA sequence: TGTGCCAGCAGCCTCGCGGGACAGCAACAGGATGGCTACACCTTC. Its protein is CASSLAGQQQDGYTF.

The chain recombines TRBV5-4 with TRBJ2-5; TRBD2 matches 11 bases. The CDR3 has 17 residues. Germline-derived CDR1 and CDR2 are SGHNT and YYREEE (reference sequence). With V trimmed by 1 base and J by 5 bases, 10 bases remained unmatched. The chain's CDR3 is CASSLRLAGGHGETQYF. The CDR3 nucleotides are TGTGCCAGCAGCTTGCGGCTAGCGGGAGGACATGGTGAGACCCAGTACTTC.

CDR3 loop: CAISDSKNTEAFF. DNA of the CDR3: TGTGCCATCAGTGACAGTAAGAACACTGAAGCTTTCTTT. The V call is TRBV10-3, the J call TRBJ1-1; D is uncertain. The V end was cut by 3 bases, the J end by 1 base, with 6 bases between. The length of the CDR3 is 13 residues. Per germline, CDR1 ENHRY and CDR2 SYGVKD.

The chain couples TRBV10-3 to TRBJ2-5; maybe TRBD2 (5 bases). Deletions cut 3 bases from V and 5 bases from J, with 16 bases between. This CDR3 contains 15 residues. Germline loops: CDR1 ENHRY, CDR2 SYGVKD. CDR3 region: CAISDPSSGLETQYF. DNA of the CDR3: TGTGCCATCAGTGACCCCAGCTCCGGACTGGAGACCCAGTACTTC.

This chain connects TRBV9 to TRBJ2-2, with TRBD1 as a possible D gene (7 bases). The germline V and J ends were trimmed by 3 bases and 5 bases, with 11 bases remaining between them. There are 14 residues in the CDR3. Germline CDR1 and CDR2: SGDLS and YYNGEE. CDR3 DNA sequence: TGTGCCAGCAGCGCGACAGGGACTACCGGGGAGCTGTTTTTT. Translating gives CASSATGTTGELFF. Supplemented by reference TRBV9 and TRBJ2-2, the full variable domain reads DSGVTQTPKHLITATGQRVTLRCSPRSGDLSVYWYQQSLDQGLQFLIQYYNGEERAKGNILERFSAQQFPDLHSELNLSSLELGDSALYFCASSATGTTGELFFGEGSRLTVL.

CDR3 nucleotides: TGTGCCAGCAGTGAAGCCCGGGACAGTCTCTATGGCTACACCTTC. Its translation is CASSEARDSLYGYTF. This sequence joins TRBV2 and TRBJ1-2, with 7 bases lining up with TRBD1. The CDR3 totals 15 residues. Trimming at V came to 0 bases and at J to 4 bases, leaving 5 bases not matched to a gene. CDR1 is SNHLY and CDR2 is FYNNEI in the germline V gene.

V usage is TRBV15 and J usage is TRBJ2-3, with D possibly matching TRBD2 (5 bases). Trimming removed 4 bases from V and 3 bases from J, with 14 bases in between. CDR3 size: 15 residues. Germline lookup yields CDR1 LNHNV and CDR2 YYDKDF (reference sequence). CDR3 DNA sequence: TGTGCCACCAGCACCTACGAGACGGGAACAGATACGCAGTATTTT. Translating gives CATSTYETGTDTQYF.

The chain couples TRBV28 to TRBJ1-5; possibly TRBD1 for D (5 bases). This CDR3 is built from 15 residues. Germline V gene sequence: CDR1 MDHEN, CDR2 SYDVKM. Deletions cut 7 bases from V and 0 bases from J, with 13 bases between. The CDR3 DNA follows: TGTGCCAGCAACACGGGAGGGGATAGCAATCAGCCCCAGCATTTT. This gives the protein CASNTGGDSNQPQHF.

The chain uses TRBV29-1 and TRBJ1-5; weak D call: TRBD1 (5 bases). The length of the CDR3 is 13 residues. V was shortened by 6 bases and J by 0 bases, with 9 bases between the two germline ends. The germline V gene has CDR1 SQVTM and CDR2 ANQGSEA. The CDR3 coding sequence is TGCAGCGTCGTGACAGTTAGCAATCAGCCCCAGCATTTT. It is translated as CSVVTVSNQPQHF.

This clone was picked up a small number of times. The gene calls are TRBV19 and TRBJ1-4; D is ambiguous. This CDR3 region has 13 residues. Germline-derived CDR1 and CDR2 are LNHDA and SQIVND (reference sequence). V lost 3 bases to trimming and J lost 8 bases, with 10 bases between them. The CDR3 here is CASSILEAEKLFF. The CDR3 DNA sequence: TGTGCCAGTAGTATCCTGGAGGCGGAAAAACTGTTTTTT.